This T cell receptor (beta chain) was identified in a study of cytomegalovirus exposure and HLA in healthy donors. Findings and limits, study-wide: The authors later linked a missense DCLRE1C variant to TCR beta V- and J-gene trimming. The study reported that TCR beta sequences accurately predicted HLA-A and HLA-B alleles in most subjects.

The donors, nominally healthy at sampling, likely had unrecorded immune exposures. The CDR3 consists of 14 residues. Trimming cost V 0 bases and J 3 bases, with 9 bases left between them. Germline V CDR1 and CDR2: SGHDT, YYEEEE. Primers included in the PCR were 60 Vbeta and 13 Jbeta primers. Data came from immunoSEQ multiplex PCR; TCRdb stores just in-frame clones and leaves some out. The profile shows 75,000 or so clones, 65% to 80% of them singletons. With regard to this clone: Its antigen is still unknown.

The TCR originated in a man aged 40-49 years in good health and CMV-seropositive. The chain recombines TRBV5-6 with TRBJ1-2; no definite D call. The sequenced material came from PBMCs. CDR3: CASSLERGHYGYTF. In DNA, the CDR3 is TGTGCCAGCAGCTTGGAAAGAGGGCACTATGGCTACACCTTC.